This entry lists 7 T cell receptor beta chains sequenced from one sample in a study of blood T cell repertoires in COVID-19. Libraries were prepared by immunoSEQ multiplex PCR; TCRdb keeps only in-frame clonotypes and omits some of them. This sample has 190,000 or so clones; around 89% occur once, and the top ten carry 0.55% to 0.8%. Sequenced material: peripheral blood. These receptors were taken from a man between 45 and 60 years old with acute or convalescent COVID-19.

The chain is built from TRBV5-1 and TRBJ1-5; weak D call: TRBD1 (6 bases). Trimming pared 0 bases from V and 0 bases from J, leaving 10 bases between. The CDR3 is 16 amino acids. Germline V gene data show CDR1 as SGHRS and CDR2 as YFSETQ. CDR3: CASSLGGDNSNQPQHF. DNA of the CDR3: TGCGCCAGCAGCTTGGGAGGGGACAATAGCAATCAGCCCCAGCATTTT.

The chain joins TRBV18 to TRBJ1-5; 8 bases fit TRBD1. Germline CDR1 and CDR2: KGHSH and LQKENI. There are 13 residues in the CDR3. V shed 3 bases, J shed 7 bases, and the junction held 2 bases outside the gene matches. The CDR3 protein is CASSPTGEQPQHF. The CDR3 DNA sequence: TGTGCCAGCTCACCGACAGGGGAACAGCCCCAGCATTTT.

This chain connects TRBV11-2 to TRBJ1-4; 7 nucleotides line up with TRBD1. Germline V gene sequence: CDR1 SGHAT, CDR2 FQNNGV. The CDR3 runs 13 residues. The V segment lost 11 bases and the J segment 8 bases; nucleotides outside the gene matches: 11. CDR3 sequence (DNA): TGTGCCTCCGCCGGGACAGTGTCGGAAAAACTGTTTTTT. Amino acid sequence: CASAGTVSEKLFF.

The genes are TRBV19 and TRBJ2-1, with TRBD1 matching 11 bases. This CDR3 spans 16 amino acids. J gave up 6 bases and V 4 bases, and 8 bases lay outside the gene matches. Germline values: CDR1 LNHDA, CDR2 SQIVND (reference sequence). CDR3 in amino acids: CASSNLPGQGVNEQFF. The DNA for the CDR3 is TGTGCCAGTAGTAACTTACCGGGACAGGGGGTCAATGAGCAGTTCTTC.

CDR3 nucleotides: TGTGCCAGCAGTGACCCTCGCGGGGGATGGACCCTCCACTTT. Translating it yields CASSDPRGGWTLHF. The chain couples TRBV25-1 to TRBJ1-6; tentative D call: TRBD1 (5 bases). This CDR3 is built from 14 residues. Germline values: CDR1 MGHDK, CDR2 SYGVNS. V dropped 3 bases and J dropped 14 bases, with 17 bases sitting between them.

This clone showed up just once. The CDR3 loop reads CASSGRGGMNNEQFF. In nucleotides, the CDR3 is TGTGCCAGCAGTGGACGGGGGGGCATGAACAATGAGCAGTTCTTC. This chain connects TRBV2 to TRBJ2-1; 8 bases align to TRBD2. The germline V gene has CDR1 SNHLY and CDR2 FYNNEI. V shed 4 bases, J shed 5 bases, and the junction held 7 bases outside the gene matches. This CDR3 contains 15 residues. The full variable domain, rest sourced from reference TRBV2 and TRBJ2-1, is EPEVTQTPSHQVTQMGQEVILRCVPISNHLYFYWYRQILGQKVEFLVSFYNNEISEKSEIFDDQFSVERPDGSNFTLKIRSTKLEDSAMYFCASSGRGGMNNEQFFGPGTRLTVL.

The genes are TRBV28 and TRBJ2-7; maybe TRBD1 (6 bases). Germline assignment: CDR1 MDHEN and CDR2 SYDVKM. V lost 10 bases and J 1 base, leaving 11 bases between the germline ends. The CDR3 extends over 12 amino acids. The CDR3 region is CATRDTSYEQYF. In DNA, the CDR3 is TGTGCCACTCGGGACACTTCCTACGAGCAGTACTTC.